The T cell receptor (beta chain) described here comes from a study of T cell responses to AZD1222 COVID-19 vaccine. Study-wide results and caveats: Spike-specific TCR depth and breadth grew after two AZD1222 doses.

Sequenced by immunoSEQ multiplex PCR; TCRdb stores in-frame clones only, minus some. In the table there are 150,000 or so clones, about 86% of which are singletons. A word on this clone: Its specificity is not known.

The starting material was peripheral blood, obtained on day 0 of MenACWY control vaccination. This TCR was sampled from an adult in good health.

The CDR3 DNA sequence: TGTGCCAGCAGCTCATGGGGGGGGGCAACTAATGAAAAACTGTTTTTT. Translated, it gives CASSSWGGATNEKLFF. The gene calls are TRBV11-2 and TRBJ1-4; D may be TRBD1 (5 bases). V dropped 4 bases and J dropped 0 bases, with 12 bases sitting between them. The germline gives CDR1 SGHAT, CDR2 FQNNGV. The CDR3 sequence is 16 residues long.